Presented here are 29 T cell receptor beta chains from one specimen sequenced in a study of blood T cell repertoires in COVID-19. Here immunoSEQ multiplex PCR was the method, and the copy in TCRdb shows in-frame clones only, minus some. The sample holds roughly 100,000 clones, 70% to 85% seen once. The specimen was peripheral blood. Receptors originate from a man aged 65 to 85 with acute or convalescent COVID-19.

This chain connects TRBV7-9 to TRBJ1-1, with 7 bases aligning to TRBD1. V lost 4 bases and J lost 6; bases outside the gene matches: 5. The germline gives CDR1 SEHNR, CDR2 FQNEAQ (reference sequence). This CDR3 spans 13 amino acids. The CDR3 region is CASSSTGSPEAFF. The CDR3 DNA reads TGTGCCAGCAGCTCGACAGGGAGTCCTGAAGCTTTCTTT.

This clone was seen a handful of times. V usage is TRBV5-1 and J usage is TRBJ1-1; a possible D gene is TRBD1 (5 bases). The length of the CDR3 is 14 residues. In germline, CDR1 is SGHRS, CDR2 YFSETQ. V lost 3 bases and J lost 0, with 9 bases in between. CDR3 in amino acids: CASSWGSLNTEAFF. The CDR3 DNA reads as TGCGCCAGCAGCTGGGGCAGTTTGAACACTGAAGCTTTCTTT.

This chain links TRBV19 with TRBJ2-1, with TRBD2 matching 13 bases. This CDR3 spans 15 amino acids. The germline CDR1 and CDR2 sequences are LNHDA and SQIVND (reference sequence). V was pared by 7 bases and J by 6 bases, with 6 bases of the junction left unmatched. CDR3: CASTWTSGSLNEQFF. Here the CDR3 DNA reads TGTGCCAGTACCTGGACTAGCGGGAGTCTCAATGAGCAGTTCTTC.

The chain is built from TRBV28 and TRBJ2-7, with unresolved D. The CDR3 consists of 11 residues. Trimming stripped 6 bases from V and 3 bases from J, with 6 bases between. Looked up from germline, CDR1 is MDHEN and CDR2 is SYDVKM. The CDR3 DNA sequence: TGTGCCAGCAGGAGAGACTACGAGCAGTACTTC. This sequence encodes CASRRDYEQYF. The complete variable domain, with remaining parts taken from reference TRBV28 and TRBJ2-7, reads DVKVTQSSRYLVKRTGEKVFLECVQDMDHENMFWYRQDPGLGLRLIYFSYDVKMKEKGDIPEGYSVSREKKERFSLILESASTNQTSMYLCASRRDYEQYFGPGTRLTVT.

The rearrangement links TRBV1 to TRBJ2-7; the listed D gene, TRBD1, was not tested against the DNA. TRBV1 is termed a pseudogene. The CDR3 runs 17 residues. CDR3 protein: CTSSHTIWDRLIYEQYF. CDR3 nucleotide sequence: TGCACCAGCAGCCACACCATTTGGGACAGGCTAATATACGAGCAGTACTTC.

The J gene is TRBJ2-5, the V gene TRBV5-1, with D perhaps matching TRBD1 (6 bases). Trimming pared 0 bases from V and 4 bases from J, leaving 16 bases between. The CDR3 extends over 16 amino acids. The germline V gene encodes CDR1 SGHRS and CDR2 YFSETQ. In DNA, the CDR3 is TGCGCCAGCAGCTTGGTAGGCCAGGGGCGAGGAGAGACCCAGTACTTC. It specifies CASSLVGQGRGETQYF.

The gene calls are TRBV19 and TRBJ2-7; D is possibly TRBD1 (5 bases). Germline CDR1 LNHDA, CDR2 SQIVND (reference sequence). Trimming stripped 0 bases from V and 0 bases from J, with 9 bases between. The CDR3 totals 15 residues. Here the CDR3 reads CASSIDLDTSYEQYF. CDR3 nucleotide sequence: TGTGCCAGTAGTATAGATCTGGACACCTCCTACGAGCAGTACTTC.

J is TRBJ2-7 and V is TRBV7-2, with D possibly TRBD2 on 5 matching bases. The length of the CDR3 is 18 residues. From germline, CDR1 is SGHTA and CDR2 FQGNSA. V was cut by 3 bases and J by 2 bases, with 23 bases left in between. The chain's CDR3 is CASSFPIEGVPPAYEQYF. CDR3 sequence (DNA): TGTGCCAGCAGCTTCCCGATTGAGGGAGTGCCTCCGGCCTACGAGCAGTACTTC.

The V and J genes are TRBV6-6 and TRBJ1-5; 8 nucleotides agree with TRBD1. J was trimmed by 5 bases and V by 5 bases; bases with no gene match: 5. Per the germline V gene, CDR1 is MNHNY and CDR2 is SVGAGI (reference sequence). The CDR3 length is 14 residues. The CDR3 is CASSRQGSDQPQHF. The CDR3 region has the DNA TGTGCCAGCAGTAGACAGGGGAGCGATCAGCCCCAGCATTTT.

The DNA of the CDR3 is TGTGCCACCAGCCCAGGGGCAGGCGCTAATGAAAAACTGTTTTTT. Its translation: CATSPGAGANEKLFF. This chain uses TRBV15 with TRBJ1-4; possibly TRBD1 for D (6 bases). There are 15 residues in the CDR3. The V gene lost 5 bases and the J gene lost 3 bases, with 13 bases spanning the gap. Per germline, CDR1 LNHNV and CDR2 YYDKDF (reference sequence).

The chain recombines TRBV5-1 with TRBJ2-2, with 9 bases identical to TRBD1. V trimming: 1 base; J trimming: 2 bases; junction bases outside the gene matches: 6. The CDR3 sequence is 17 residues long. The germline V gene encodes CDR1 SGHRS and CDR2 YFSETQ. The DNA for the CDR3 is TGCGCCAGCAGCTTGTTTGCGGACAGGGGTAACACCGGGGAGCTGTTTTTT. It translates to CASSLFADRGNTGELFF.

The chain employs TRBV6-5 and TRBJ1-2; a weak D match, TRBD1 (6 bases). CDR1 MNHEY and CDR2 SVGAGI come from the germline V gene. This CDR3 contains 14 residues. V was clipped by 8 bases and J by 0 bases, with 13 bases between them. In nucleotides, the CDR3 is TGTGCCAGCTCGATGGACAGCGCTAACTATGGCTACACCTTC. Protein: CASSMDSANYGYTF.

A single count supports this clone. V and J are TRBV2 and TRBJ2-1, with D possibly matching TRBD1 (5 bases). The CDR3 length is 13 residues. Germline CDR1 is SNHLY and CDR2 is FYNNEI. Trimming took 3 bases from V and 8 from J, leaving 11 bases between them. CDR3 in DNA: TGTGCCAGCAGTGAGAGGCAGGGCGATGAGCAGTTCTTC. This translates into CASSERQGDEQFF.

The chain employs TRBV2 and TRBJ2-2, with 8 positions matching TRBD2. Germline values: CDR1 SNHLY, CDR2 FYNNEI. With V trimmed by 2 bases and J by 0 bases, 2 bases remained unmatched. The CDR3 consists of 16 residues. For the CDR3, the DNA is TGTGCCAGCAGTGAAAGCGGGGGAACGAACACCGGGGAGCTGTTTTTT. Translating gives CASSESGGTNTGELFF.

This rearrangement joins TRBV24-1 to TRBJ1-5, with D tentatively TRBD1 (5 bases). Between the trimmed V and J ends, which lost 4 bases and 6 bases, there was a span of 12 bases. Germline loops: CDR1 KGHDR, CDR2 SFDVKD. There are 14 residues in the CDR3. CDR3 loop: CATSDGTVRQPQHF. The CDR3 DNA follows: TGTGCCACCAGTGACGGGACTGTTCGTCAGCCCCAGCATTTT.

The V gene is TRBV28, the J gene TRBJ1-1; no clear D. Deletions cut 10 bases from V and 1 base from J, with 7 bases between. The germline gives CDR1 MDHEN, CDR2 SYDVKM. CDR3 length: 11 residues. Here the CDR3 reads CATKKNTEAFF. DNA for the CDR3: TGTGCCACTAAGAAGAACACTGAAGCTTTCTTT. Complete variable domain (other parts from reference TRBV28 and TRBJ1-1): DVKVTQSSRYLVKRTGEKVFLECVQDMDHENMFWYRQDPGLGLRLIYFSYDVKMKEKGDIPEGYSVSREKKERFSLILESASTNQTSMYLCATKKNTEAFFGQGTRLTVV.

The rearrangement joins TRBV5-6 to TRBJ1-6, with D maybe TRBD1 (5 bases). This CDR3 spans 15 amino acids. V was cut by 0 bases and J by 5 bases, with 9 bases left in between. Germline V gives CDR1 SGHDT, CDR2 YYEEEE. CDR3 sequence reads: CASSLETDNNSPLHF. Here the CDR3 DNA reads TGTGCCAGCAGCTTGGAGACAGACAATAATTCACCCCTCCACTTT.

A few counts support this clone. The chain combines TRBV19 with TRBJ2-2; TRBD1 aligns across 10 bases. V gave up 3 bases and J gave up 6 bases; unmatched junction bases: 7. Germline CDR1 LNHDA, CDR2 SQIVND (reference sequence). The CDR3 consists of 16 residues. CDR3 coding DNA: TGTGCCAGTAGTATGATGGGGACAGGGGTTCCCGGGGAGCTGTTTTTT. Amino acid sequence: CASSMMGTGVPGELFF.

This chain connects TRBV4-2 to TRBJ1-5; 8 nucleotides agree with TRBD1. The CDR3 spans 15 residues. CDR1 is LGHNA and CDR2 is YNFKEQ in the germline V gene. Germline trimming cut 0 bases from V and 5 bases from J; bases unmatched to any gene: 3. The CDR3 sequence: CASSQDGQGYQPQHF. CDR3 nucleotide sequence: TGTGCCAGCAGCCAAGATGGACAGGGCTATCAGCCCCAGCATTTT.

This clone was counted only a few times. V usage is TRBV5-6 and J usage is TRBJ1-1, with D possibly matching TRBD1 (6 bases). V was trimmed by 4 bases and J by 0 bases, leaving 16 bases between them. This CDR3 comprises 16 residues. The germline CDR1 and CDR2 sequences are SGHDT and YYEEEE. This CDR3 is CASSPGGTSMNTEAFF. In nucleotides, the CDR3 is TGTGCCAGCAGCCCCGGGGGGACAAGCATGAACACTGAAGCTTTCTTT.

CDR3 in amino acids: CASSYRQGDSPLHF. The DNA for the CDR3 is TGTGCCAGCAGTTACCGACAGGGGGATTCACCCCTCCACTTT. The V gene is TRBV6-5, the J gene TRBJ1-6; TRBD1 matches 9 bases. CDR3 size: 14 residues. V lost 2 bases and J lost 8; bases outside the gene matches: 1. CDR1 MNHEY and CDR2 SVGAGI come from the germline V gene.

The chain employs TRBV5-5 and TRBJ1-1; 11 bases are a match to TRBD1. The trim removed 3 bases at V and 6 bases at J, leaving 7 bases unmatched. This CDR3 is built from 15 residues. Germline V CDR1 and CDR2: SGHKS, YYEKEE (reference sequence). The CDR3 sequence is CASSWDRGGLAEAFF. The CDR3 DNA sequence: TGTGCCAGCAGCTGGGACAGGGGGGGCTTGGCTGAAGCTTTCTTT.

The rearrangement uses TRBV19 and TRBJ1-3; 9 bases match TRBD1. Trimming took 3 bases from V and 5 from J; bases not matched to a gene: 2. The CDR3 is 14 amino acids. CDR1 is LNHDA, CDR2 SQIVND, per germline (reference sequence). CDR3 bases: TGTGCCAGTAGTATCGGACAGGGGAGAAACACCATATATTTT. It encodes CASSIGQGRNTIYF.

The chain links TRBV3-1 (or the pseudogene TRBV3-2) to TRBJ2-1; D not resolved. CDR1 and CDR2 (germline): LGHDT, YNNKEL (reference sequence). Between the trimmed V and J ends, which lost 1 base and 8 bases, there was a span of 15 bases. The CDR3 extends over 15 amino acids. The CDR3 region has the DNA TGTGCCAGCAGCCAAGCAATTCAGGCCTGGGATGAGCAGTTCTTC. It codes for CASSQAIQAWDEQFF.

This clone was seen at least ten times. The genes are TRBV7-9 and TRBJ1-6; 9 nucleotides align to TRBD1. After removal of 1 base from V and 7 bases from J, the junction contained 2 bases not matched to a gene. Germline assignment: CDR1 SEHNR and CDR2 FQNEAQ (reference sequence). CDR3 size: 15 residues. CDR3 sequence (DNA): TGTGCCAGCAGCTTAGGACAGGGGGGGAATTCACCCCTCCACTTT. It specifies CASSLGQGGNSPLHF.

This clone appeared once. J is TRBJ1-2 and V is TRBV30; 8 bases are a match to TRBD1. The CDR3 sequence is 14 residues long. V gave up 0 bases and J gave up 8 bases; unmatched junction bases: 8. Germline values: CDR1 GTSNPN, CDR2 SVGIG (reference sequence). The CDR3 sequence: CAWSVRAGGEGYTF. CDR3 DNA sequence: TGTGCCTGGAGTGTACGGGCAGGGGGCGAAGGCTACACCTTC.

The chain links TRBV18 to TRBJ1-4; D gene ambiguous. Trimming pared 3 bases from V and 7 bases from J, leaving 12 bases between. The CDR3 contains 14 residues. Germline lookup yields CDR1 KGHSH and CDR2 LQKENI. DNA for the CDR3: TGTGCCAGCTCACCGGACGGTCGGGGTGAAAAACTGTTTTTT. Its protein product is CASSPDGRGEKLFF.

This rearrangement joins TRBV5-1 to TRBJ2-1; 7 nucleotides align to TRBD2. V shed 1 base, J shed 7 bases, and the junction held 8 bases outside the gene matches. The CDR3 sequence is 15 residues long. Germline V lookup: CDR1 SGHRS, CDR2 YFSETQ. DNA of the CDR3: TGCGCCAGCAGCTTGTATGGCGGGAGTGCAAATGAGCAGTTCTTC. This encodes CASSLYGGSANEQFF.

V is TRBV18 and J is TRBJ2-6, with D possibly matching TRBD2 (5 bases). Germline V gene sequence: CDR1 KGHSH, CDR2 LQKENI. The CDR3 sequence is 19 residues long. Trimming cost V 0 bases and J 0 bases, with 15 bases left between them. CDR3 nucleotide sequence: TGTGCCAGCTCACCACCAGGAGGCCAGTTCGGCTCTGGGGCCAACGTCCTGACTTTC. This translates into CASSPPGGQFGSGANVLTF.